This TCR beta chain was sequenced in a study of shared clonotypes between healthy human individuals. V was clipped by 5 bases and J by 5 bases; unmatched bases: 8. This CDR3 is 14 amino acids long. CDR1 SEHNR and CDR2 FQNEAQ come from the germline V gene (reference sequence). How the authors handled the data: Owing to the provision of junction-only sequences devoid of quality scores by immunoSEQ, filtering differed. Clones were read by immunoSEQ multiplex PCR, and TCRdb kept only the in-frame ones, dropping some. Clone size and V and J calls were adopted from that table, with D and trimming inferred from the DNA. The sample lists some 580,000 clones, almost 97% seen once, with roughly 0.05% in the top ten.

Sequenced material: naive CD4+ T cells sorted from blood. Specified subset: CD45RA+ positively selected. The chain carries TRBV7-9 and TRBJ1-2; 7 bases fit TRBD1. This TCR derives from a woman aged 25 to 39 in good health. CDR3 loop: CASSIQGGRYGYTF. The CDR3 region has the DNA TGTGCCAGCAGCATTCAGGGGGGGAGGTATGGCTACACCTTC.